These T cell receptor beta chains were read from a single sample in a study of tumor-infiltrating lymphocytes in glioblastoma multiforme. TCRdb processed the multiplex PCR reads anew with MiXCR; each CDR3 protein has one entry. The data contain about 10,000 distinct CDR3 sequences, around two thirds of them singletons. The source material was brain tumor tissue. The receptors come from a male donor with glioblastoma. Each CDR3 is given with its conserved first and last residue. Fields, in order: J gene, clone size, CDR3 length, D gene, V gene, CDR3 protein, CDR3 DNA. The D gene is left open where the match is weak. Size values are once, few and many counts, or a class for expanded clones, and some rows have none.

j_call: TRBJ1-5; clone_size: .; cdr3_length: 13; d_call: .; v_call: TRBV2; cdr3_aa: CASTTAYSQPQHF; cdr3_nt: TGTGCCAGCACAACGGCCTATAGTCAGCCCCAGCATTTT
j_call: TRBJ1-5; clone_size: medium-sized; cdr3_length: 19; d_call: TRBD1; v_call: TRBV6-1; cdr3_aa: CASSEGSRDRGASSKPQHF; cdr3_nt: TGTGCCAGCAGCGAGGGCTCCCGGGACAGGGGAGCGAGTTCGAAGCCCCAGCATTTT
j_call: TRBJ1-1; clone_size: once; cdr3_length: 13; d_call: .; v_call: TRBV11-2; cdr3_aa: CAGNQQVATEAFF; cdr3_nt: TGTGCTGGCAACCAACAGGTGGCAACTGAAGCTTTCTTT
j_call: TRBJ2-3; clone_size: many; cdr3_length: 15; d_call: TRBD2; v_call: TRBV28; cdr3_aa: CASSPPSGLTDTQYF; cdr3_nt: TGTGCCAGCAGTCCCCCTAGCGGCCTCACAGATACGCAGTATTTT
j_call: TRBJ2-1; clone_size: .; cdr3_length: 15; d_call: TRBD2; v_call: TRBV6-4; cdr3_aa: CASSPTSRIRNKQFF; cdr3_nt: TGTGCCAGCAGCCCGACTAGCAGGATTAGGAATAAGCAGTTCTTC
j_call: TRBJ2-7; clone_size: many; cdr3_length: 15; d_call: .; v_call: TRBV7-9; cdr3_aa: CASSLGASSSYEQYF; cdr3_nt: TGTGCCAGCAGCCTCGGGGCTAGCAGCTCCTACGAGCAGTACTTC
j_call: TRBJ2-2; clone_size: few; cdr3_length: 11; d_call: .; v_call: TRBV10-1; cdr3_aa: CASGGTGELSF; cdr3_nt: TGCGCCAGCGGGGGCACCGGAGAGCTGTCTTTT
j_call: TRBJ2-6; clone_size: few; cdr3_length: 17; d_call: TRBD1; v_call: TRBV6-5; cdr3_aa: CVSRSGTGNSGASVLTF; cdr3_nt: TGTGTCAGCAGGTCCGGGACAGGGAACTCTGGGGCCAGCGTCCTGACTTTC
j_call: TRBJ2-7; clone_size: medium-sized; cdr3_length: 14; d_call: .; v_call: TRBV6-1; cdr3_aa: CASRGDESTYEQYF; cdr3_nt: TGTGCCAGCAGGGGGGACGAAAGCACCTACGAGCAGTACTTC
j_call: TRBJ2-2; clone_size: .; cdr3_length: 15; d_call: TRBD2; v_call: TRBV7-3; cdr3_aa: CASSSGLGDTGELFF; cdr3_nt: TGTGCCAGCAGCTCCGGACTAGGTGACACCGGGGAGCTGTTTTTT
j_call: TRBJ1-4; clone_size: .; cdr3_length: 17; d_call: TRBD1; v_call: TRBV11-2; cdr3_aa: CASSLDGTGTADDKLFF; cdr3_nt: TGTGCCAGCAGCTTAGATGGGACCGGGACAGCCGATGACAAGCTGTTTTTT
j_call: TRBJ2-3; clone_size: many; cdr3_length: 15; d_call: .; v_call: TRBV20-1; cdr3_aa: CSALRIGATLNTQCF; cdr3_nt: TGCAGTGCCCTACGGATAGGGGCGACCCTTAATACGCAGTGTTTT
j_call: TRBJ1-2; clone_size: .; cdr3_length: 12; d_call: .; v_call: TRBV20-1; cdr3_aa: CSAREGFDGYIF; cdr3_nt: TGCAGTGCTAGAGAAGGATTCGACGGCTACATCTTC
j_call: TRBJ2-3; clone_size: few; cdr3_length: 11; d_call: .; v_call: TRBV10-2; cdr3_aa: CASKTTDTQYF; cdr3_nt: TGCGCCTCGAAAACCACAGATACGCAGTATTTT
j_call: TRBJ2-3; clone_size: once; cdr3_length: 15; d_call: TRBD1; v_call: TRBV11-2; cdr3_aa: CASGWKGQRPDTQYF; cdr3_nt: TGTGCCAGCGGGTGGAAGGGACAGCGACCAGATACGCAGTATTTT
j_call: TRBJ2-6; clone_size: .; cdr3_length: 17; d_call: TRBD1; v_call: TRBV6-1; cdr3_aa: CASSGTSRGSGANILTF; cdr3_nt: TGTGCCAGCAGTGGAACCTCCAGGGGGTCCGGGGCCAACATCCTGACTTTC
j_call: TRBJ1-2; clone_size: .; cdr3_length: 16; d_call: .; v_call: TRBV13; cdr3_aa: CASSLFSIGGTCGYTF; cdr3_nt: TGTGCCAGCAGCTTATTTTCGATAGGGGGTACCTGTGGCTACACCTTC
j_call: TRBJ2-1; clone_size: .; cdr3_length: 16; d_call: .; v_call: TRBV20-1; cdr3_aa: CSATFGWGAAYNEQFF; cdr3_nt: TGCAGTGCTACCTTTGGGTGGGGTGCGGCCTACAATGAGCAGTTCTTC
j_call: TRBJ2-2; clone_size: .; cdr3_length: 14; d_call: .; v_call: TRBV11-3; cdr3_aa: CASKTDANTGELFF; cdr3_nt: TGTGCCAGCAAGACAGATGCGAACACCGGGGAGCTGTTTTTT
j_call: TRBJ2-7; clone_size: .; cdr3_length: 13; d_call: TRBD2; v_call: TRBV10-3; cdr3_aa: CASTGTSKHVQYF; cdr3_nt: TGTGCCAGCACCGGGACTAGCAAACACGTGCAGTACTTC
j_call: TRBJ2-1; clone_size: few; cdr3_length: 17; d_call: TRBD2; v_call: TRBV6-6; cdr3_aa: CASSYSTSAGEYNEQFF; cdr3_nt: TGTGCCAGCAGTTACTCGACCTCAGCGGGAGAATACAATGAGCAGTTCTTC
j_call: TRBJ2-1; clone_size: .; cdr3_length: 20; d_call: .; v_call: TRBV11-3; cdr3_aa: CDSSGGSSWVSSGPYNEQFF; cdr3_nt: TGTGACAGCAGCGGAGGATCTAGCTGGGTAAGTTCGGGACCCTACAATGAGCAGTTCTTC
j_call: TRBJ2-1; clone_size: .; cdr3_length: 14; d_call: .; v_call: TRBV6-6; cdr3_aa: CASSSRGSDNEQFF; cdr3_nt: TGTGCCAGCAGTTCCCGAGGGTCCGACAATGAGCAGTTCTTC
j_call: TRBJ2-3; clone_size: .; cdr3_length: 15; d_call: TRBD1; v_call: TRBV12-3/TRBV12-4; cdr3_aa: CASSFHRGLTDTQYF; cdr3_nt: TGTGCCAGCAGTTTCCACAGGGGGCTTACCGATACGCAGTATTTT
j_call: TRBJ2-7; clone_size: medium-sized; cdr3_length: 14; d_call: .; v_call: TRBV5-6; cdr3_aa: CASSQSGTSYEQYF; cdr3_nt: TGTGCCAGCAGCCAGTCGGGGACTTCCTACGAGCAGTACTTC
j_call: TRBJ1-5; clone_size: .; cdr3_length: 14; d_call: TRBD1; v_call: TRBV6-6; cdr3_aa: CASSYGQVNQPQHF; cdr3_nt: TGTGCCAGCAGTTACGGACAGGTCAATCAGCCCCAGCATTTT
j_call: TRBJ2-1; clone_size: many; cdr3_length: 13; d_call: .; v_call: TRBV11-2; cdr3_aa: CASSTGSYNEQFF; cdr3_nt: TGTGCCAGCAGTACAGGGTCCTACAATGAGCAGTTCTTC
j_call: TRBJ1-1; clone_size: medium-sized; cdr3_length: 10; d_call: .; v_call: TRBV4-1; cdr3_aa: CASSQDRGFF; cdr3_nt: TGCGCCAGCAGCCAAGACAGGGGTTTCTTT
j_call: TRBJ2-7; clone_size: .; cdr3_length: 14; d_call: .; v_call: TRBV6-1; cdr3_aa: CAIRGDESTCEQYF; cdr3_nt: TGTGCCATCAGGGGGGACGAAAGCACCTGCGAGCAGTACTTC
j_call: TRBJ2-2; clone_size: .; cdr3_length: 15; d_call: .; v_call: TRBV6-2/TRBV6-3; cdr3_aa: CASSYGGARTEELFF; cdr3_nt: TGTGCCAGCAGTTACGGTGGGGCGAGGACCGAGGAGCTGTTTTTT
j_call: TRBJ1-1; clone_size: .; cdr3_length: 13; d_call: .; v_call: TRBV20-1; cdr3_aa: CSARGAGDTEAFF; cdr3_nt: TGCAGTGCTAGAGGGGCGGGGGACACTGAAGCTTTCTTT
j_call: TRBJ2-7; clone_size: many; cdr3_length: 13; d_call: TRBD2; v_call: TRBV28; cdr3_aa: CASTTGGVYEQYF; cdr3_nt: TGTGCCAGCACGACGGGAGGGGTCTACGAGCAGTACTTC